The T cell receptor beta chain described here comes from a study of blood T cell repertoires in COVID-19. Study context: Donors in the United States, Italy and Spain gave samples during acute or convalescent COVID-19.

Authors' methods: Nucleated cell number was recorded as an estimate derived from reference gene primer amplification. The repertoire was sequenced with immunoSEQ multiplex PCR; TCRdb's copy has only in-frame clones and lacks some. D and trimming come from the DNA, and the V and J calls and clone size come from that table. The table includes 35,000 to 45,000 clones, almost 95% detected once. Germline-derived CDR1 and CDR2 are MRHNA and SNTAGT. The ends were cut back, 4 bases at V and 7 bases at J, with 11 bases in the middle. The length of the CDR3 is 14 residues. The TCR sequence derives from a man in his forties or fifties with active COVID-19. Sequencing was done on a sample of peripheral blood. V is TRBV6-4 and J is TRBJ1-6, with a tentative D call TRBD1 (5 bases). The CDR3 sequence is CASSAQGGNSPLHF. The CDR3 DNA sequence: TGTGCCAGCAGTGCGCAGGGTGGGAATTCACCCCTCCACTTT.